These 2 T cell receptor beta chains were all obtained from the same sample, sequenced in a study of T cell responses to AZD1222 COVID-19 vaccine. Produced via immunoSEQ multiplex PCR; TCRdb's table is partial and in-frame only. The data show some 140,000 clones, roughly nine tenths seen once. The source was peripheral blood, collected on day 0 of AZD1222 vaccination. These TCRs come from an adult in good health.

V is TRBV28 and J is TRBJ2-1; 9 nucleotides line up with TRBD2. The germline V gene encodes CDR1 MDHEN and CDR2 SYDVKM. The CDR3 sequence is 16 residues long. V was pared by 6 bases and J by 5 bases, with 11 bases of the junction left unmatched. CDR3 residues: CASRETGLAAHNEQFF. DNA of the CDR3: TGTGCCAGCAGGGAAACGGGACTAGCAGCCCACAATGAGCAGTTCTTC.

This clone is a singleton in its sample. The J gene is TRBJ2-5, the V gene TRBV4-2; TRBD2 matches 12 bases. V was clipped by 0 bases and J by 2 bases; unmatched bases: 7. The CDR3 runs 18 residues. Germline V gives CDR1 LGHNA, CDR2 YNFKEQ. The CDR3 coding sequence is TGTGCCAGCAGCCAAGATCTAGCGGGGGGGCTGTTACAAGAGACCCAGTACTTC. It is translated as CASSQDLAGGLLQETQYF.